Sequencing of this TCR beta chain was carried out in a study of OX40 agonist ivuxolimab in advanced cancers. The CDR3 runs 14 residues. Between the trimmed V and J ends, which lost 5 bases and 7 bases, there was a span of 14 bases. Germline CDR1 is MDHEN and CDR2 is SYDVKM. Here immunoSEQ multiplex PCR was the method, and the copy in TCRdb shows in-frame clones only, minus some. The data contain 45,000 to 65,000 clones, roughly 86% of them seen just once; the ten biggest clones take up just under 7%. V usage is TRBV28 and J usage is TRBJ1-4; TRBD1 might be the D (6 bases). The clonotype comes from an adult with an advanced solid tumor such as melanoma, head and neck, liver or kidney cancer. The sequenced sample was CD4+ or CD8+ T cells sorted from blood, obtained in a trial of the OX40 agonist ivuxolimab. The DNA for the CDR3 is TGTGCCAGCAGTACGGGGGGGGCGGTTGAAAAACTGTTTTTT. Protein product: CASSTGGAVEKLFF.